Each of the 20 T cell receptor beta chains below was sequenced from the same sample in a study of radiation and T cells in renal cell carcinoma. Sample time point: blood 4 weeks post-SBRT, at nephrectomy. Treatment reported: 15 Gy SBRT to primary tumor, nephrectomy 4 weeks later. The assay was immunoSEQ multiplex PCR, and TCRdb's table has in-frame clones only and misses some. The sample consists of 75,000 to 95,000 clones, about 82% of them appearing once. The material was blood, obtained from a patient whose treatment included radiotherapy and nephrectomy. The receptors come from a middle-aged man with renal cell carcinoma.

CDR3 nucleotide sequence: TGTGCCAGTAGTGTGGGAGGGAAGACTGAAGCTTTCTTT. Translation: CASSVGGKTEAFF. The chain couples TRBV19 to TRBJ1-1, with D unresolved. The CDR3 totals 13 residues. V gave up 5 bases and J gave up 5 bases, with 12 bases separating them. Germline loops: CDR1 LNHDA, CDR2 SQIVND (reference sequence).

The chain employs TRBV5-1 and TRBJ2-2, with D maybe TRBD2 (6 bases). Trimming shortened V by 2 bases and J by 8 bases, and 13 bases separated the two germline ends. Per germline, CDR1 SGHRS and CDR2 YFSETQ. This CDR3 is 14 amino acids long. CDR3 DNA sequence: TGCGCCAGCAGCTTACAAGCGGGCGAGGGGGAGCTGTTTTTT. Translated: CASSLQAGEGELFF.

This chain uses TRBV4-1 with TRBJ2-2; 8 nucleotides line up with TRBD2. J lost 2 bases, V lost 1 base, and 15 bases had no gene match. The CDR3 has 20 amino acids. Germline V CDR1 and CDR2: MGHRA, YSYEKL. The CDR3 DNA reads TGCGCCAGCAGCCAAGGTTACACAGCGGGGACTAGTACTAACACCGGGGAGCTGTTTTTT. It translates to CASSQGYTAGTSTNTGELFF.

On this clone itself: A much larger clone lies a single base off, so this may be a read error. This chain uses TRBV7-6 with TRBJ1-1; tentatively, D is TRBD1 (6 bases). Germline-derived CDR1 and CDR2 are SGHVS and FNYEAQ. The CDR3 runs 13 residues. Trimming shortened V by 3 bases and J by 1 base, and 6 bases separated the two germline ends. DNA for the CDR3: TGTGCCAGCAGCTTGGGACAGAACACTGAAGCTTTCTTT. It specifies CASSLGQNTEAFF.

The chain employs TRBV14 and TRBJ1-2; no reliable D call. Trimming took 5 bases from V and 1 from J, leaving 14 bases between them. The CDR3 length is 15 residues. The germline V gene has CDR1 SGHDN and CDR2 FVKESK. In DNA, the CDR3 is TGTGCCAGCAGCTCTGTCGGACGGATTAACTATGGCTACACCTTC. Amino acids: CASSSVGRINYGYTF.

The sample holds one count of this clone. Distinct nucleotide sequences in the sample also encode this CDR3. This chain uses TRBV18 with TRBJ1-1, with D maybe TRBD1 (5 bases). The germline V gene has CDR1 KGHSH and CDR2 LQKENI. This CDR3 is 13 amino acids long. V was pared by 3 bases and J by 2 bases, with 7 bases between. The CDR3 coding sequence is TGTGCCAGCTCACCTAGGGACAACACTGAAGCTTTCTTT. This sequence encodes CASSPRDNTEAFF.

The chain uses TRBV6-5 and TRBJ2-7, with D possibly TRBD1 on 6 matching bases. Germline loops: CDR1 MNHEY, CDR2 SVGAGI. The CDR3 spans 14 residues. V shed 2 bases and J shed 5 bases, with 13 bases lying between them. The CDR3 sequence is CASSYTSGDNEQYF. The CDR3 DNA follows: TGTGCCAGCAGTTACACGTCAGGGGATAACGAGCAGTACTTC.

This rearrangement joins TRBV5-1 to TRBJ1-3, with D tentatively TRBD1 (5 bases). Trimming took off 4 bases at V and 0 bases at J, with 11 bases between the two ends. The CDR3 contains 15 residues. Germline-derived CDR1 and CDR2 are SGHRS and YFSETQ. The CDR3 loop reads CASSLGRSSGNTIYF. The CDR3 DNA follows: TGCGCCAGCAGCCTGGGACGTAGCTCTGGAAACACCATATATTTT.

V and J are TRBV18 and TRBJ1-2; D is perhaps TRBD1 (5 bases). The V and J ends lost 3 bases and 2 bases respectively, with 13 bases between them. Germline V lookup: CDR1 KGHSH, CDR2 LQKENI. The CDR3 length is 15 residues. The CDR3 DNA sequence: TGTGCCAGCTCACCGACGAAGGACACCAACTATGGCTACACCTTC. It is translated as CASSPTKDTNYGYTF.

V is TRBV6-4 and J is TRBJ2-7; D not certain. Germline CDR1 and CDR2: MRHNA and SNTAGT. The CDR3 sequence is 11 residues long. V gave up 10 bases and J gave up 9 bases, with 16 bases separating them. CDR3 sequence: CATNRNLGQYF. For the CDR3, the DNA is TGTGCCACTAACCGCAATTTGGGGCAGTACTTC.

About this clone: This CDR3 is also generated by other DNA sequences in the sample. CDR3 residues: CASSFGSGANVLTF. The CDR3, as DNA: TGCGCCAGCAGCTTCGGATCTGGGGCCAACGTCCTGACTTTC. This chain joins TRBV5-1 and TRBJ2-6; D is undetermined. The V end lost 2 bases, the J end lost 1 base, and 4 bases lay between the germline ends. There are 14 residues in the CDR3. CDR1 is SGHRS and CDR2 is YFSETQ in the germline V gene.

V usage is TRBV6-8 and J usage is TRBJ2-1; TRBD1 aligns across 9 bases. Looked up from germline, CDR1 is MNHGY and CDR2 is SAAAGT. There are 22 residues in the CDR3. V lost 1 base to trimming and J lost 0 bases; unmatched junction nucleotides: 19. DNA of the CDR3: TGTGCCAGCAGTTACTGGAAACGTACAGGGGGCGGGTCCGCTTGCTCCTACAATGAGCAGTTCTTC. Amino acid sequence: CASSYWKRTGGGSACSYNEQFF.

This chain uses TRBV9 with TRBJ1-1, with 10 bases fitting TRBD1. J gave up 2 bases and V 4 bases, and 5 bases lay outside the gene matches. This CDR3 is built from 15 residues. CDR1 and CDR2 from the germline V gene are SGDLS and YYNGEE. The CDR3 loop reads CASSYGQGVNTEAFF. CDR3 nucleotides: TGTGCCAGCAGCTATGGACAGGGGGTAAACACTGAAGCTTTCTTT. The full variable domain, completed using reference TRBV9 and TRBJ1-1, is DSGVTQTPKHLITATGQRVTLRCSPRSGDLSVYWYQQSLDQGLQFLIQYYNGEERAKGNILERFSAQQFPDLHSELNLSSLELGDSALYFCASSYGQGVNTEAFFGQGTRLTVV.

The chain uses TRBV5-1 and TRBJ2-3; D is uncertain. Germline CDR1 SGHRS, CDR2 YFSETQ. There are 15 residues in the CDR3. V lost 7 bases, J lost 2 bases, and 17 bases lay in between. The CDR3 DNA sequence: TGCGCCAGCTCCCGACTTCCAACAGACACAGATACGCAGTATTTT. Its translation is CASSRLPTDTDTQYF.

The gene calls are TRBV2 and TRBJ2-3; TRBD2 matches 8 bases. The CDR3 has 14 amino acids. The V gene's germline CDR1 is SNHLY and CDR2 FYNNEI. The V gene end was trimmed by 4 bases and the J gene end by 5 bases; junction bases not matched to a gene: 5. DNA of the CDR3: TGTGCCAGCAGTGCCGGACTAGCTAGAGATACGCAGTATTTT. This codes for CASSAGLARDTQYF.

V and J are TRBV25-1 and TRBJ1-4; TRBD1 aligns across 10 bases. The CDR3 consists of 15 residues. CDR1 MGHDK and CDR2 SYGVNS come from the germline V gene. V shed 3 bases and J 10 bases; nucleotides not matched to a gene: 8. The CDR3 here is CASSEATGGWLKLFF. The CDR3 DNA reads TGTGCCAGCAGTGAGGCGACAGGGGGCTGGCTAAAACTGTTTTTT.

This clone was counted only a few times. The V call is TRBV9, the J call TRBJ1-6, with D perhaps TRBD1 (5 bases). Germline CDR1 SGDLS, CDR2 YYNGEE. V lost 7 bases to trimming and J lost 6 bases, with 11 bases between them. The CDR3 runs to 13 residues. CDR3: CASQTAPNSPLHF. CDR3 in DNA: TGTGCCAGCCAGACAGCGCCTAATTCACCCCTCCACTTT. Looking up the rest from reference TRBV9 and TRBJ1-6 gives the full variable domain: DSGVTQTPKHLITATGQRVTLRCSPRSGDLSVYWYQQSLDQGLQFLIQYYNGEERAKGNILERFSAQQFPDLHSELNLSSLELGDSALYFCASQTAPNSPLHFGNGTRLTVT.

CDR3 in DNA: TGTGCCAGCAGCGAAGGACAGGGGGCGAGGGCCAACGTCCTGACTTTC. Its protein is CASSEGQGARANVLTF. The chain carries TRBV11-3 and TRBJ2-6; 11 bases map to TRBD1. The trim removed 5 bases at V and 5 bases at J, leaving 5 bases unmatched. Germline CDR1 reads SGHNT; CDR2 reads YENEEA. The CDR3 is made up of 16 amino acids.

In DNA, the CDR3 is TGTGCCAGCCGCGGGAGGGAAGAGACCCAGTACTTC. Its translation is CASRGREETQYF. J is TRBJ2-5 and V is TRBV5-4; 9 bases align to TRBD2. CDR1 and CDR2 (germline): SGHNT, YYREEE (reference sequence). This CDR3 is built from 12 residues. V lost 7 bases and J lost 3; bases outside the gene matches: 1.

This clone was detected a few times. This chain joins TRBV19 and TRBJ1-1, with D maybe TRBD1 (5 bases). Germline CDR1 LNHDA, CDR2 SQIVND (reference sequence). V was pared by 6 bases and J by 5 bases, with 13 bases between. The CDR3 length is 13 residues. For the CDR3, the DNA is TGTGCCAGTAGATCGACGGGGGGGACTGAAGCTTTCTTT. Residues: CASRSTGGTEAFF.